This is a list of T cell receptor beta chains from one sample in a study of control samples from healthy donors and cancer patients. Profiled with immunoSEQ multiplex PCR; TCRdb holds only in-frame clones, not every one. The data hold over 85,000 clones, with 65% to 85% observed a single time. The specimen was PBMCs. Receptors were obtained from a man in his 70s with lung cancer. Both conserved end residues are part of each CDR3. The D gene is left open where the match is weak. Part of the rows lack a size; the others show once, few, many or a class for expanded clones.

CSAGRRDRNTGELFF	TGCAGCGCAGGTCGGAGGGACAGGAACACCGGGGAGCTGTTTTTT	TRBJ2-2	-	TRBV29-1	-
CASSVGGQNYYGYTF	TGTGCCAGCAGCGTAGGCGGGCAGAACTACTATGGCTACACCTTC	TRBJ1-2	-	TRBV9	-
CASSPRQVKNQPQHF	TGTGCCAGCAGCCCTCGACAGGTAAAGAATCAGCCCCAGCATTTT	TRBJ1-5	-	TRBV7-8	-
CASSVRQPSSYNSPLHF	TGTGCCAGCAGTGTGCGACAGCCGAGCTCCTATAATTCACCCCTCCACTTT	TRBJ1-6	-	TRBV28	-
CASSWGPENTEAFF	TGTGCCAGCAGTTGGGGACCCGAGAACACTGAAGCTTTCTTT	TRBJ1-1	-	TRBV6-6	once
CASSPDRGHQPQHF	TGTGCCAGCTCACCGGACAGGGGGCATCAGCCCCAGCATTTT	TRBJ1-5	TRBD1	TRBV18	-
CASSPPRETSTDTQYF	TGTGCCAGCTCACCACCACGGGAGACGAGCACAGATACGCAGTATTTT	TRBJ2-3	-	TRBV18	-
CASSYSGSSYNEQFF	TGTGCCAGCAGTTACTCTGGCAGCTCCTACAATGAGCAGTTCTTC	TRBJ2-1	-	TRBV6-6	-
CASTRYTGIEQYF	TGTGCCAGTACCCGTTACACAGGGATCGAGCAGTACTTC	TRBJ2-7	-	TRBV2	few
CASIGRGRGGFRAKNIQYF	TGTGCCAGCATAGGGCGTGGCAGGGGGGGCTTCAGGGCCAAAAACATTCAGTACTTC	TRBJ2-4	-	TRBV27	-
CASSGRQGTYEQYF	TGTGCCAGCAGCGGGCGACAGGGAACCTACGAGCAGTACTTC	TRBJ2-7	TRBD1	TRBV7-2	-
CASSDGTGSNEQYF	TGTGCCAGCAGCGACGGGACAGGCTCTAACGAGCAGTACTTC	TRBJ2-7	TRBD1	TRBV9	-
CASSLARGGGSYNEQFF	TGTGCCAGCAGCTTAGCGCGGGGGGGCGGGTCCTACAATGAGCAGTTCTTC	TRBJ2-1	TRBD2	TRBV7-9	-
CASSSLDRVLSGNTIYF	TGTGCCAGCAGCTCACTCGACAGGGTTCTGTCTGGAAACACCATATATTTT	TRBJ1-3	TRBD1	TRBV7-9	-
CASTGQAFYEQYF	TGTGCCAGCACCGGTCAGGCCTTCTACGAGCAGTACTTC	TRBJ2-7	-	TRBV28	-
CASSYWANTGELFF	TGTGCCAGCAGTTATTGGGCGAACACCGGGGAGCTGTTTTTT	TRBJ2-2	-	TRBV6-5	-
CASSYTRNPATNEKLFF	TGTGCCAGCAGTTACACACGGAATCCAGCAACTAATGAAAAACTGTTTTTT	TRBJ1-4	-	TRBV6-2/TRBV6-3	-
CASSRGGVADTQYF	TGTGCCAGCAGCCGGGGGGGCGTGGCAGATACGCAGTATTTT	TRBJ2-3	TRBD2	TRBV28	-
CASKTRGNYGYTF	TGTGCCAGTAAAACCCGGGGTAACTATGGCTACACCTTC	TRBJ1-2	-	TRBV3-1/TRBV3-2	-
CTSSFISGFSGNTIYF	TGTACCAGCAGCTTTATTTCGGGTTTCTCTGGAAACACCATATATTTT	TRBJ1-3	-	TRBV7-9	-
CASSHVRQTGYTF	TGTGCCAGCAGCCATGTTAGGCAGACGGGCTACACCTTC	TRBJ1-2	-	TRBV14	-
CASSLRLGGAWETQYF	TGTGCCAGCAGCCTCCGACTTGGCGGGGCCTGGGAGACCCAGTACTTC	TRBJ2-5	-	TRBV11-2	-
CASSFGAYEQYF	TGTGCCAGCAGCTTTGGGGCCTACGAGCAGTACTTC	TRBJ2-7	-	TRBV5-5	-
CASRRGQGTDTGELFF	TGTGCCAGCAGGAGGGGGCAGGGGACGGACACCGGGGAGCTGTTTTTT	TRBJ2-2	-	TRBV21-1	-
CASSGQGMEGGYTF	TGCGCCAGCAGCGGACAGGGGATGGAGGGTGGCTACACCTTC	TRBJ1-2	TRBD1	TRBV4-1	-
CASSGRTGDRGYTF	TGCGCCAGCAGCGGTCGAACAGGGGACAGAGGCTACACCTTC	TRBJ1-2	TRBD1	TRBV4-1	-
CASSFVRGALYF	TGTGCCAGCAGTTTTGTGAGGGGAGCCTTGTACTTC	TRBJ2-7	-	TRBV6-5	-
CASSLASGVTKVGYTF	TGTGCCAGCAGCTTGGCCTCGGGGGTGACAAAAGTTGGCTACACCTTC	TRBJ1-2	-	TRBV5-6	-
CASSYRNGDRAWYGYTF	TGTGCCAGCAGTTACCGTAATGGGGACAGGGCTTGGTATGGCTACACCTTC	TRBJ1-2	-	TRBV21-1	-
CASSPVVRGNEQFF	TGTGCCAGCAGCCCGGTTGTGCGGGGCAATGAGCAGTTCTTC	TRBJ2-1	-	TRBV5-8	-
CASSLVLGDGYTF	TGTGCCAGCAGCTTAGTTCTCGGGGATGGCTACACCTTC	TRBJ1-2	-	TRBV7-2	-
CASSRGQGVTGELFF	TGTGCCAGCAGTAGGGGACAGGGGGTCACCGGGGAGCTGTTTTTT	TRBJ2-2	TRBD1	TRBV27	-
CASSLGDSSTDTQYF	TGTGCCAGCAGCTTAGGGGACAGTAGCACAGATACGCAGTATTTT	TRBJ2-3	TRBD1	TRBV7-9	-
CATQWGSGREQYF	TGTGCCACCCAGTGGGGGTCCGGGAGGGAGCAGTACTTC	TRBJ2-7	TRBD2	TRBV6-5	-
CASSLAYKGTQYF	TGTGCCAGCAGCTTAGCCTATAAGGGGACCCAGTACTTC	TRBJ2-5	-	TRBV5-6	-
CASNLRGATGELFF	TGTGCCAGCAACTTAAGGGGAGCCACCGGGGAGCTGTTTTTT	TRBJ2-2	-	TRBV2	-
CASIPGLIMGNAEAFF	TGTGCCAGCATTCCCGGCCTGATCATGGGGAACGCTGAAGCTTTCTTT	TRBJ1-1	-	TRBV2	-
CASSEETRPTNTGELFF	TGTGCCAGCAGTGAAGAGACCCGACCGACGAACACCGGGGAGCTGTTTTTT	TRBJ2-2	-	TRBV2	-
CAWSVSSANEKLFF	TGTGCCTGGAGTGTAAGCAGCGCTAATGAAAAACTGTTTTTT	TRBJ1-4	-	TRBV30	-
CASTPGLTTDTQYF	TGTGCCAGTACCCCGGGACTAACCACAGATACGCAGTATTTT	TRBJ2-3	TRBD2	TRBV19	once
CASSLPEETQYF	TGCGCCAGCAGCTTGCCAGAAGAGACCCAGTACTTC	TRBJ2-5	-	TRBV5-1	few
CSVAGEGEKLFF	TGCAGCGTTGCAGGGGAGGGTGAAAAACTGTTTTTT	TRBJ1-4	-	TRBV29-1	-
CASSLEGFYEQYF	TGTGCCAGCAGTTTAGAAGGGTTCTACGAGCAGTACTTC	TRBJ2-7	-	TRBV12-3/TRBV12-4	-
CASSEPAGGAKDTQYF	TGCGCCAGCAGTGAGCCGGCGGGGGGGGCAAAGGATACGCAGTATTTT	TRBJ2-3	TRBD2	TRBV10-1	-
CASSLDRTGRGDGGGYTF	TGTGCCAGCAGCTTAGACCGGACAGGGAGGGGCGACGGAGGGGGCTACACCTTC	TRBJ1-2	TRBD1	TRBV7-9	-
CASSKGQGLPNEKLFF	TGTGCCAGCAGCAAAGGACAGGGGCTGCCTAATGAAAAACTGTTTTTT	TRBJ1-4	TRBD1	TRBV7-9	-